Below are 20 T cell receptor beta chains sequenced from a single sample in a study of blood T cells in healthy people across ages (dated by TCRdb to the mid-2010s). The library was made by 5' RACE. Instrument on record: Illumina HiSeq 2500. The second PCR ran for about 6 to 11 cycles and used a J-beta primer mix along with a sample-barcoded 5' primer. The public reads were reanalyzed by TCRdb: fastp trimming at Q25, MiXCR alignment, in-frame beta chains only. All rows with the same CDR3 protein become a single entry with the most common DNA and genes. This sample gives about 1.8 million distinct CDR3 sequences in total; about 50% of them show up just once. The ten largest clones add up to 2% to 2.5% of the sample. Sample: blood. Receptors were obtained from a woman between 40 and 50 years old in good health.

The chain's CDR3 is CSVQGGHGYTF. The CDR3 DNA sequence: TGCAGCGTCCAAGGGGGTCATGGCTACACCTTC. The rearrangement uses TRBV29-1 and TRBJ1-2, with a tentative D call TRBD1 (6 bases). The CDR3 totals 11 residues. V was cut by 6 bases and J by 6 bases, with 11 bases left in between. In germline, CDR1 is SQVTM, CDR2 ANQGSEA. Looking up the rest from reference TRBV29-1 and TRBJ1-2 gives the full variable domain: SAVISQKPSRDICQRGTSLTIQCQVDSQVTMMFWYRQQPGQSLTLIATANQGSEATYESGFVIDKFPISRPNLTFSTLTVSNMSPEDSSIYLCSVQGGHGYTFGSGTRLTVV.

About this clonotype itself: Compared with germline, one end of the junction differs, possibly owing to a read error. The V call is TRBV28, the J call TRBJ2-5; 12 bases are shared with TRBD2. The germline V gene has CDR1 MDHEN and CDR2 SYDVKM. The CDR3 has 20 amino acids. CDR3 residues: CACSSRRTRTSGDLQETQYF. The CDR3 nucleotides are TGTGCCTGCAGTTCCCGGCGAACGAGGACTAGCGGGGACCTCCAAGAGACCCAGTACTTC.

V is TRBV11-2 and J is TRBJ2-7, with D possibly being TRBD2 (5 bases). V lost 5 bases, J lost 5 bases, and 16 bases lay in between. CDR3 length equals 14 residues. Germline lookup yields CDR1 SGHAT and CDR2 FQNNGV. CDR3 protein: CASSDLELGDEQYF. CDR3 bases: TGTGCCAGCAGCGATCTCGAACTGGGAGACGAGCAGTACTTC.

This clonotype was counted a few times. The V call is TRBV7-2, the J call TRBJ2-3; 13 nucleotides align to TRBD2. Germline values: CDR1 SGHTA, CDR2 FQGNSA. Unmatched junction bases numbered 9, after V lost 5 bases and J lost 7 bases. There are 16 residues in the CDR3. The CDR3 DNA reads TGTGCCAGCAGCCCACTAGCGGGGGGGATTGGGTATACGCAGTATTTT. Translating it yields CASSPLAGGIGYTQYF.

With respect to this clonotype: A read error may account for a junction end that differs from germline. The chain employs TRBV6-1 and TRBJ2-4; no reliable D call. The J call is doubtful: the DNA matches TRBJ2-5 better. The CDR3 covers 14 residues. Germline values: CDR1 MNHNS, CDR2 SASEGT. CDR3 loop: CASGEGSSTGTQYF. For the CDR3, the DNA is TGTGCCAGCGGTGAAGGTAGCTCCACCGGGACCCAGTACTTC.

This clonotype was counted a few times. The chain carries TRBV18 and TRBJ2-3; 13 nucleotides align to TRBD2. CDR3 length equals 18 residues. The junction had 4 bases not matched to a gene; V was cut back by 1 base and J by 0 bases. CDR1 is KGHSH and CDR2 is LQKENI in the germline V gene. The CDR3 sequence: CASSPLGLAGTSTDTQYF. CDR3 DNA sequence: TGTGCCAGCTCACCACTGGGACTAGCGGGGACTAGCACAGATACGCAGTATTTT.

The chain uses TRBV6-5 and TRBJ2-7, with TRBD2 matching 9 bases. The end of the DNA fits TRBJ2-5 better, so the J call may be wrong. Germline V gene lookup returns CDR1 MNHEY and CDR2 SVGAGI. The CDR3 runs 16 residues. The CDR3 nucleotides read TGTGCCAGCAGCCCCGCACCCGGACTAGCGAGGGAGACCCAGTACTTC. This translates into CASSPAPGLARETQYF.

This clonotype was observed a handful of times. V usage is TRBV4-3 and J usage is TRBJ2-6; 9 nucleotides line up with TRBD1. The germline V gene encodes CDR1 LGHNA and CDR2 YSLEER. With V trimmed by 3 bases and J by 3 bases, 15 bases remained unmatched. The CDR3 length is 20 residues. The CDR3 region has the DNA TGCGCCAGCAGCCACGTCGTGGCGGGACAGGGTAATTATGGGGCCAACGTCCTGACTTTC. This encodes CASSHVVAGQGNYGANVLTF.

The chain couples TRBV7-2 to TRBJ2-3; D is unresolved. The CDR3 loop spans 14 amino acids. V lost 1 base to trimming and J lost 2 bases, with 7 bases between them. Germline-derived CDR1 and CDR2 are SGHTA and FQGNSA. CDR3 coding DNA: TGTGCCAGCAGCTTAGACCTTGTCACAGATACGCAGTATTTT. Encoded protein: CASSLDLVTDTQYF.

This sequence joins TRBV6-6 and TRBJ2-7; 8 bases match TRBD1. The germline V gene has CDR1 MNHNY and CDR2 SVGAGI (reference sequence). The ends lost 4 bases at V and 0 bases at J; junction bases unmatched: 11. The CDR3 spans 17 residues. CDR3 residues: CASSLVHRGKSSYEQYF. CDR3 nucleotide sequence: TGTGCCAGCAGTTTGGTCCACAGGGGGAAAAGCTCCTACGAGCAGTACTTC.

This rearrangement joins TRBV4-1 to TRBJ2-5; D assignment may be TRBD1 or TRBD2 (5 bases each). Germline V gene data show CDR1 as MGHRA and CDR2 as YSYEKL. The CDR3 contains 14 residues. The V and J ends lost 3 bases and 11 bases respectively, with 19 bases between them. CDR3 loop: CASSQAMRAQEQYF. The CDR3 DNA sequence: TGCGCCAGCAGCCAGGCAATGAGGGCACAGGAGCAGTACTTC.

This rearrangement joins TRBV6-5 to TRBJ2-5; D tentatively fits TRBD1 or TRBD2 (5 bases each). The DNA end favors TRBJ2-7, so the J call may be wrong. This CDR3 contains 15 residues. Germline values: CDR1 MNHEY, CDR2 SVGAGI. The CDR3 region is CASSYRDGPSYEQYF. As DNA, the CDR3 is TGTGCCAGCAGTTATCGGGACGGTCCTTCCTACGAGCAGTACTTC.

The chain joins TRBV4-3 to TRBJ2-5, with D perhaps TRBD1 (6 bases). The CDR3 sequence is 15 residues long. Germline V gene lookup returns CDR1 LGHNA and CDR2 YSLEER. With 2 bases removed from V and 1 base from J, the gap between germline ends came to 11 bases. CDR3 DNA: TGCGCCAGCAGCCAACTAACAGGGTCCCAAGAGACCCAGTACTTC. It specifies CASSQLTGSQETQYF.

The chain recombines TRBV6-5 with TRBJ2-3; D unclear. The CDR3 covers 16 residues. Trimming left V 7 bases short and J 0 bases short, with 17 bases between. Germline V gene sequence: CDR1 MNHEY, CDR2 SVGAGI. The CDR3 DNA sequence: TGTGCCAGCAAGTACTTACCGACCTCAAGCACAGATACGCAGTATTTT. Its translation: CASKYLPTSSTDTQYF.

The chain joins TRBV5-1 to TRBJ2-5; D may be TRBD1 or TRBD2 (5 bases each). The DNA end is more similar to TRBJ2-7, so the J call may be wrong. The germline gives CDR1 SGHRS, CDR2 YFSETQ. This CDR3 has 15 amino acids. This CDR3 reads CASSPGTVDFYEQYF. CDR3 coding DNA: TGCGCCAGCAGCCCTGGGACGGTCGATTTCTACGAGCAGTACTTC.

The chain uses TRBV28 and TRBJ2-1, with 7 bases matching TRBD1. The CDR3 totals 14 residues. The germline CDR1 and CDR2 sequences are MDHEN and SYDVKM. V trimming: 3 bases; J trimming: 6 bases; junction bases outside the gene matches: 5. The CDR3 protein is CASSFQQGSNEQFF. The CDR3 bases are TGTGCCAGCAGTTTTCAACAGGGGAGCAATGAGCAGTTCTTC.

The chain recombines TRBV7-9 with TRBJ2-5; D is undetermined. The end of the DNA is better explained by TRBJ2-7, so the J call may be wrong. The CDR3 has 13 residues. Germline CDR1 SEHNR, CDR2 FQNEAQ (reference sequence). The CDR3 region is CASGSGSNYEQYF. CDR3 DNA: TGTGCCAGCGGCTCTGGGTCCAACTACGAGCAGTACTTC.

This clonotype was observed a few times. The V and J genes are TRBV28 and TRBJ2-5; 15 bases align to TRBD2. Germline lookup yields CDR1 MDHEN and CDR2 SYDVKM. The CDR3 totals 14 residues. After removal of 5 bases from V and 11 bases from J, the junction contained 6 bases not matched to a gene. DNA of the CDR3: TGTGCCAGCAGTCCTGGACTAGCGGGGGGGGCTCAGTACTTC. It yields the protein CASSPGLAGGAQYF.

This clonotype appeared a few times. The V call is TRBV10-1, the J call TRBJ2-5, with 10 bases identical to TRBD1. CDR1 and CDR2 from the germline V gene are WNHNN and SYGVQD (reference sequence). Trimming removed 4 bases from V and 3 bases from J; junction bases left unmatched: 17. This CDR3 contains 19 residues. Here the CDR3 reads CASSVLIQTRDRGKETQYF. Here the CDR3 DNA reads TGCGCCAGCAGTGTCCTAATTCAAACCCGGGACAGGGGTAAAGAGACCCAGTACTTC.

Worth noting for this clonotype: This may stem from a read error, because a much larger clone lies one nucleotide away. The V gene is TRBV7-2, the J gene TRBJ2-3, with 7 bases lining up with TRBD2. The CDR3 spans 16 residues. Losses at the gene ends were 4 bases for V and 0 bases for J; bases not matched to a gene: 7. The V gene's germline CDR1 is SGHTA and CDR2 FQGNSA. DNA for the CDR3: TGTGCCAGCAGCTACCCAGCGGGGATTAGCACAGATACGCAGTATTTT. Translating it yields CASSYPAGISTDTQYF.